This T cell receptor (beta chain) was profiled in a study of blood T cell repertoires in COVID-19. Study context: Spain, Italy and the United States supplied samples that represented acute and convalescent COVID-19.

Repertoires were generated with immunoSEQ multiplex PCR, while TCRdb's copy carries only in-frame clones and drops some. The sample contains 350,000 to 400,000 clones, around 90% of which appear only once. Those enrolled, adults aged roughly 18 to 95 years, came from roughly 23 US areas. Cohorts were based on clinical histories the participants reported. This clone has only one observation. V lost 5 bases and J lost 3; bases outside the gene matches: 3. Germline V gene data show CDR1 as SNHLY and CDR2 as FYNNEI. The CDR3 covers 13 residues. Sequenced: PBMCs or T cells enriched from blood (not recorded which). The V call is TRBV2, the J call TRBJ2-7, with TRBD1 matching over 8 bases. The origin of this receptor is a woman aged 18-29 years who had recovered from COVID-19. The CDR3 reads CASSSGQGYEQYF. Here the CDR3 DNA reads TGTGCCAGCAGTTCCGGACAGGGCTACGAGCAGTACTTC.